A single sample is the source of the 11 T cell receptor beta chains below, sequenced in a study of shared clonotypes between healthy human individuals. Here immunoSEQ multiplex PCR was the method, and the copy in TCRdb shows in-frame clones only, minus some. The sample has some 2 million clones; approximately 95% are singletons. Cells designated naive CD8 were CD45RO-negative and were positively selected for CCR7, with terminally differentiated effector memory CD45RA+ cells excluded. The sequencing input was naive CD8+ T cells sorted from blood. The receptors derive from a man aged 18 to 30 in good health.

This chain joins TRBV5-5 and TRBJ1-2; weak D call: TRBD1 (5 bases). Germline values: CDR1 SGHKS, CDR2 YYEKEE (reference sequence). V dropped 1 base and J dropped 3 bases, with 16 bases sitting between them. The CDR3 sequence is 16 residues long. The DNA of the CDR3 is TGTGCCAGCAGCTTGAATATGGCAGGGCAAGACTATGGCTACACCTTC. This codes for CASSLNMAGQDYGYTF.

V and J are TRBV6-5 and TRBJ2-3; maybe TRBD1 (6 bases). The length of the CDR3 is 16 residues. Deletions cut 2 bases from V and 3 bases from J, with 15 bases between. Germline values: CDR1 MNHEY, CDR2 SVGAGI. The CDR3 spells CASSYGSGGLTDTQYF. The CDR3 DNA follows: TGTGCCAGCAGTTACGGCTCTGGGGGCCTGACAGATACGCAGTATTTT.

V is TRBV28 and J is TRBJ2-7; tentatively, D is TRBD1 or TRBD2 (6 bases each). Trimming removed 4 bases from V and 3 bases from J, with 16 bases in between. The CDR3 runs to 15 residues. The germline V gene has CDR1 MDHEN and CDR2 SYDVKM. CDR3 bases: TGTGCCAGCAGTTCCACCTTGGAGGGGGACTACGAGCAGTACTTC. It codes for CASSSTLEGDYEQYF. Full variable domain (missing parts from reference TRBV28 and TRBJ2-7): DVKVTQSSRYLVKRTGEKVFLECVQDMDHENMFWYRQDPGLGLRLIYFSYDVKMKEKGDIPEGYSVSREKKERFSLILESASTNQTSMYLCASSSTLEGDYEQYFGPGTRLTVT.

The J gene is TRBJ1-2, the V gene TRBV5-4, with TRBD1 matching over 7 bases. CDR1 is SGHNT and CDR2 is YYREEE in the germline V gene (reference sequence). V shed 0 bases and J 4 bases; nucleotides not matched to a gene: 6. The CDR3 sequence is 15 residues long. DNA of the CDR3: TGTGCCAGCAGCTTGGAAAACCGGGACAGCTATGGCTACACCTTC. Protein product: CASSLENRDSYGYTF. The variable domain in full, with the rest retrieved from reference TRBV5-4 and TRBJ1-2, is ETGVTQSPTHLIKTRGQQVTLRCSSQSGHNTVSWYQQALGQGPQFIFQYYREEENGRGNFPPRFSGLQFPNYSSELNVNALELDDSALYLCASSLENRDSYGYTFGSGTRLTVV.

The chain links TRBV28 to TRBJ2-5; the D is unclear. The CDR3 has 14 residues. The ends were cut back, 4 bases at V and 5 bases at J, with 14 bases in the middle. Germline CDR1 MDHEN, CDR2 SYDVKM. This chain's CDR3 is CASSSVGFQETQYF. For the CDR3, the DNA is TGTGCCAGCAGTTCAGTGGGGTTTCAGGAGACCCAGTACTTC.

The chain uses TRBV6-5 and TRBJ1-1, with 8 bases aligning to TRBD1. Germline V CDR1 and CDR2: MNHEY, SVGAGI. The CDR3 has 15 amino acids. Germline trimming cut 7 bases from V and 5 bases from J; bases unmatched to any gene: 12. CDR3 sequence reads: CASILQGESSTEAFF. The DNA for the CDR3 is TGTGCCAGCATCTTACAGGGGGAATCAAGTACTGAAGCTTTCTTT.

The chain combines TRBV29-1 with TRBJ2-7, with 7 bases aligning to TRBD2. Trimming removed 4 bases from V and 4 bases from J; junction bases left unmatched: 16. The CDR3 runs to 16 residues. Germline values: CDR1 SQVTM, CDR2 ANQGSEA. CDR3 sequence reads: CSVGLGVGLTAYEQYF. The CDR3 DNA reads as TGCAGCGTTGGCCTAGGGGTGGGACTAACCGCTTACGAGCAGTACTTC.

The genes are TRBV6-6 and TRBJ1-2; D gene uncertain. Germline CDR1 is MNHNY and CDR2 is SVGAGI (reference sequence). The germline V and J ends were trimmed by 8 bases and 3 bases, with 13 bases remaining between them. The CDR3 is made up of 13 amino acids. CDR3 region: CASGSGVYYGYTF. CDR3 sequence (DNA): TGTGCCAGCGGGTCCGGGGTCTACTATGGCTACACCTTC.

In its sample, this clone was seen a few times. This rearrangement joins TRBV4-2 to TRBJ1-6; the match to TRBD1 covers 7 bases. The CDR3 loop spans 15 amino acids. J was trimmed by 5 bases and V by 3 bases; bases with no gene match: 4. Germline CDR1 LGHNA, CDR2 YNFKEQ. CDR3 amino acids: CASSQVQGDNSPLHF. The CDR3 DNA reads TGTGCCAGCAGCCAGGTTCAGGGGGATAATTCACCCCTCCACTTT.

This clone appeared a single time. The chain couples TRBV4-1 to TRBJ2-7; no firm D call. Germline assignment: CDR1 MGHRA and CDR2 YSYEKL. Trimming pared 1 base from V and 2 bases from J, leaving 12 bases between. The CDR3 extends over 15 amino acids. The CDR3, as DNA: TGCGCCAGCAGCCAAGCCAGGACGGGCACCTACGAGCAGTACTTC. Its translation is CASSQARTGTYEQYF.

V usage is TRBV27 and J usage is TRBJ2-2; 11 nucleotides line up with TRBD2. Germline V gives CDR1 MNHEY, CDR2 SMNVEV (reference sequence). The CDR3 has 16 amino acids. V was clipped by 5 bases and J by 1 base; unmatched bases: 3. CDR3 in DNA: TGTGCCAGCAGTCCCCTAGCGGGGGGGAACACCGGGGAGCTGTTTTTT. It codes for CASSPLAGGNTGELFF.